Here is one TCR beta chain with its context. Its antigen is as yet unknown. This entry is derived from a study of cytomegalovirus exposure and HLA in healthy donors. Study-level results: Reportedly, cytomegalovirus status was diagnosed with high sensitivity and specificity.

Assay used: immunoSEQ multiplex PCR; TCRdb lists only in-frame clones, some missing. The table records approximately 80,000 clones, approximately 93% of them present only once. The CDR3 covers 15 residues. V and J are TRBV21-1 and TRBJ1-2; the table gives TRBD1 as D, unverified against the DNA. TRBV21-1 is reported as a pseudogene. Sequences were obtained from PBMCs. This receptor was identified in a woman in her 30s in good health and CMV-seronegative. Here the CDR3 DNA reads TGTGCCCCCACCTCGCGGACAGGTTTGAACTATGGCTACACCTTC. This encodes CAPTSRTGLNYGYTF.